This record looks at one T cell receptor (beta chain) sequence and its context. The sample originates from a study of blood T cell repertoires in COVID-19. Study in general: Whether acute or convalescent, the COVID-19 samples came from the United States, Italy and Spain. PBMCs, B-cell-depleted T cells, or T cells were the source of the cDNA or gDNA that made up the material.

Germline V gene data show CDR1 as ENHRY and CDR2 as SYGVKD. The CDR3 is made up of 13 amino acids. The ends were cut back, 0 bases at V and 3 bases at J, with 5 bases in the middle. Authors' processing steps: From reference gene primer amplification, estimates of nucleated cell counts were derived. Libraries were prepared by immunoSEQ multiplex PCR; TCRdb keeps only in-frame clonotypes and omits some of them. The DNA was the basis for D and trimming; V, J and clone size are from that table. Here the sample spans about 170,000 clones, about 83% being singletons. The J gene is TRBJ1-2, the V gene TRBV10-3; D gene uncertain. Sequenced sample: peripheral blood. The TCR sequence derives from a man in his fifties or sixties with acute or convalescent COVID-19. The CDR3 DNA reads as TGTGCCATCAGTGAGTCCTACGACTATGGCTACACCTTC. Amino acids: CAISESYDYGYTF.